This T cell receptor beta chain was sequenced during a study of OX40 agonist ivuxolimab in advanced cancers. This table comes from immunoSEQ multiplex PCR, and its TCRdb copy is limited to in-frame clones, with some not included. Altogether roughly 64,000 clones are present, around 93% being singletons, with the ten largest covering roughly 0.45%. CDR1 MNHEY and CDR2 SVGAGI come from the germline V gene. The CDR3 runs 16 residues. The V segment lost 0 bases and the J segment 4 bases; nucleotides outside the gene matches: 4. The chain joins TRBV6-5 to TRBJ1-3; 9 bases line up with TRBD1. The receptor was derived from an adult with an advanced solid tumor such as melanoma, head and neck, liver or kidney cancer. The specimen was CD4+ or CD8+ T cells sorted from blood, collected in a trial of the OX40 agonist ivuxolimab. For the CDR3, the DNA is TGTGCCAGCAGTTACTCGACAGGGGGTTCCGGAAACACCATATATTTT. Its protein is CASSYSTGGSGNTIYF.